One sample yielded the 29 T cell receptor beta chains listed below, sequenced in a study of monozygotic twins with inflammatory bowel disease. TCRdb processed the 5' RACE reads again and assigns one entry to each CDR3 protein, with no DNA. This table lists around 380,000 distinct CDR3 sequences. The sequenced sample consisted of blood. The receptors were gathered from a human donor with ulcerative colitis or Crohn's disease, or a healthy co-twin of an affected twin (not recorded which).

The chain recombines TRBV2 with TRBJ1-3. The germline gives CDR1 SNHLY, CDR2 FYNNEI. The CDR3 contains 14 residues. This chain's CDR3 is CASSGGVSGNTIYF.

V gene TRBV5-6 combines with J gene TRBJ2-1; lacking DNA, the TRBD2 call made by TCRdb goes unchecked. Germline-derived CDR1 and CDR2 are SGHDT and YYEEEE. The length of the CDR3 is 14 residues. This CDR3 reads CASSVAAGEWEQFF.

The V call is TRBV20-1, the J call TRBJ1-4; there is no DNA to check the TCRdb D call of TRBD1. The CDR3 loop spans 16 amino acids. Germline V lookup: CDR1 DFQATT, CDR2 SNEGSKA (reference sequence). CDR3 amino acids: CSARVHRGRTNEKLFF.

This chain joins TRBV6-2 or TRBV6-3 and TRBJ2-1. The CDR3 length is 12 residues. The germline gives CDR1 MNHEY, CDR2 SVGEGT. The CDR3 protein is CASSKLDNEQFF.

This chain connects TRBV6-2 or TRBV6-3 to TRBJ1-1; TCRdb returns TRBD1, unconfirmable since there is no DNA. CDR1 and CDR2 from the germline V gene are MNHEY and SVGEGT. The CDR3 loop spans 17 amino acids. The CDR3 protein is CASSYGSTRGRNTEAFF.

The chain has TRBV3-1 and TRBJ2-7. The CDR3 has 13 residues. Germline V CDR1 and CDR2: LGHDT, YNNKEL (reference sequence). CDR3 sequence reads: CASSQVAPREQYF.

The chain joins TRBV5-1 to TRBJ2-7; the TRBD1 assignment by TCRdb is unverifiable without DNA. From germline, CDR1 is SGHRS and CDR2 YFSETQ. CDR3 length: 14 amino acids. CDR3 sequence reads: CASSVGQGTWEQYF.

J is TRBJ1-2 and V is TRBV5-1; there is no DNA to check the TCRdb D call of TRBD1. This CDR3 spans 15 amino acids. Germline CDR1 reads SGHRS; CDR2 reads YFSETQ. The CDR3 is CASSLGQGTGYGYTF.

The chain is built from TRBV6-5 and TRBJ2-4; TCRdb lists TRBD2, though no DNA is available to test this call. This CDR3 region has 17 residues. CDR1 is MNHEY, CDR2 SVGAGI, per germline. CDR3 sequence: CASSYPPGGVAKNIQYF.

The chain couples TRBV5-1 to TRBJ2-3; without DNA, the TCRdb call of TRBD1 cannot be checked. CDR1 and CDR2 (germline): SGHRS, YFSETQ. The CDR3 extends over 15 amino acids. Here the CDR3 reads CASSLARGRPDTQYF.

This sequence joins TRBV6-1 and TRBJ2-1; the D call of TRBD1 rests on TCRdb alone, since no DNA is present to check it. CDR3 length: 15 amino acids. Germline V gene data show CDR1 as MNHNS and CDR2 as SASEGT. This CDR3 reads CASSWEGTGYNEQFF.

The genes are TRBV27 and TRBJ1-1. Germline-derived CDR1 and CDR2 are MNHEY and SMNVEV (reference sequence). The CDR3 totals 16 residues. This CDR3 is CASSQRVAQRISEAFF.

J is TRBJ2-2 and V is TRBV5-1; checking the TCRdb D call of TRBD2 is not possible without DNA. CDR1 SGHRS and CDR2 YFSETQ come from the germline V gene. CDR3 length: 17 amino acids. The CDR3 sequence is CASSSPTSGKQVGGLFF.

The chain is built from TRBV2 and TRBJ1-5; the D call of TRBD1 rests on TCRdb alone, since no DNA is present to check it. Germline CDR1 SNHLY, CDR2 FYNNEI. This CDR3 region has 12 residues. The CDR3 protein is CASSEFRGHQHF.

V and J are TRBV7-9 and TRBJ1-4; there is no DNA to check the TCRdb D call of TRBD1. CDR3 length: 16 amino acids. CDR1 and CDR2 from the germline V gene are SEHNR and FQNEAQ (reference sequence). This CDR3 is CASSLAGAGESEKLFF.

The rearrangement uses TRBV5-1 and TRBJ1-3. Germline-derived CDR1 and CDR2 are SGHRS and YFSETQ. The CDR3 totals 15 residues. CDR3 in amino acids: CASSLGGPTSDTIYF.

The rearrangement links TRBV20-1 to TRBJ2-4; TCRdb's D call, TRBD1, is unchecked because there is no DNA. CDR3 length: 13 residues. Germline-derived CDR1 and CDR2 are DFQATT and SNEGSKA (reference sequence). The CDR3 spells CSARTGGANIQYF.

V usage is TRBV12-3 or TRBV12-4 and J usage is TRBJ2-1; TCRdb proposes TRBD1, but this gene call is untestable without DNA. This CDR3 is 13 amino acids long. CDR3: CASRDRGVNEQFF.

The rearrangement uses TRBV3-1 and TRBJ2-1. The V gene's germline CDR1 is LGHDT and CDR2 YNNKEL (reference sequence). This CDR3 comprises 12 residues. CDR3 amino acids: CASSQERWTIFF.

This chain connects TRBV20-1 to TRBJ2-4; absent DNA, TCRdb's TRBD1 call cannot be checked. Germline assignment: CDR1 DFQATT and CDR2 SNEGSKA (reference sequence). The CDR3 is 16 residues long. The CDR3 loop reads CSASAPGRLAKNIQYF.

J is TRBJ1-3 and V is TRBV18; TCRdb selects TRBD1, and the lack of DNA leaves this call unchecked. Germline V CDR1 and CDR2: KGHSH, LQKENI. The CDR3 is 15 amino acids. CDR3 region: CASSRDRSPGNTIYF.

The rearrangement uses TRBV4-1 and TRBJ2-1; TCRdb's D call, TRBD1, is unchecked because there is no DNA. CDR1 is MGHRA, CDR2 YSYEKL, per germline. This CDR3 comprises 16 residues. The CDR3 sequence is CASSQGDPGQSNEQFF.

The rearrangement links TRBV29-1 to TRBJ2-7; TCRdb gives TRBD2 as the D gene, but with no DNA this cannot be confirmed. The CDR3 has 12 residues. The germline gives CDR1 SQVTM, CDR2 ANQGSEA. CDR3 in amino acids: CSASQAGYEQYF.

The chain carries TRBV5-1 and TRBJ2-7; the D call from TCRdb, TRBD1, cannot be confirmed without DNA. The germline gives CDR1 SGHRS, CDR2 YFSETQ. The CDR3 is made up of 16 amino acids. The CDR3 protein is CASSLTSGTLTYEQYF.

This rearrangement joins TRBV6-5 to TRBJ2-3. The germline gives CDR1 MNHEY, CDR2 SVGAGI. The CDR3 sequence is 16 residues long. This chain's CDR3 is CASSYTSVTVRDTQYF.

The J gene is TRBJ2-2, the V gene TRBV7-6. Germline lookup yields CDR1 SGHVS and CDR2 FNYEAQ. The CDR3 totals 17 residues. The CDR3 region is CASSRTHGVEETGELFF. The full variable domain, in which reference TRBV7-6 and TRBJ2-2 provide the parts outside the CDR3, is GAGVSQSPRYKVTKRGQDVALRCDPISGHVSLYWYRQALGQGPEFLTYFNYEAQQDKSGLPNDRFSAERPEGSISTLTIQRTEQRDSAMYRCASSRTHGVEETGELFFGEGSRLTVL.

This chain links TRBV30 with TRBJ1-1; TCRdb calls TRBD1, which cannot be checked without DNA. The CDR3 length is 16 residues. Per the germline V gene, CDR1 is GTSNPN and CDR2 is SVGIG (reference sequence). This CDR3 is CAWNSRDRAYYTEAFF.

The chain has TRBV29-1 and TRBJ2-3; TCRdb picks TRBD1, but there is no DNA to check that call. The CDR3 is 16 residues long. The germline V gene encodes CDR1 SQVTM and CDR2 ANQGSEA. The CDR3 protein is CSVAGLRDHRHNTQYF.

The CDR3 loop reads CASSFSDRAADDEKLFF. The chain links TRBV28 to TRBJ1-4; no DNA is available, so the TRBD1 call from TCRdb remains unchecked. The CDR3 has 17 residues. Per germline, CDR1 MDHEN and CDR2 SYDVKM. The variable domain in full, completed from reference TRBV28 and TRBJ1-4, reads DVKVTQSSRYLVKRTGEKVFLECVQDMDHENMFWYRQDPGLGLRLIYFSYDVKMKEKGDIPEGYSVSREKKERFSLILESASTNQTSMYLCASSFSDRAADDEKLFFGSGTQLSVL.